The 31 T cell receptor beta chains in this list originate from one sample, sequenced in a study of T cell responses to AZD1222 COVID-19 vaccine. Produced via immunoSEQ multiplex PCR; TCRdb's table is partial and in-frame only. The table shows fewer than 110,000 clones, with approximately 89% occurring only once. The starting material was peripheral blood, obtained on day 0 of AZD1222 vaccination. These receptors were taken from an adult in good health.

This clone was observed a handful of times. The chain employs TRBV24-1 and TRBJ2-1; TRBD2 might be the D (5 bases). Trimming shortened V by 2 bases and J by 9 bases, and 10 bases separated the two germline ends. In germline, CDR1 is KGHDR, CDR2 SFDVKD. The CDR3 runs to 13 residues. The CDR3 nucleotides read TGTGCCACCAGTGATTGGAGGTCTTCTGAGCAGTTCTTC. Encoded protein: CATSDWRSSEQFF.

The V gene is TRBV29-1, the J gene TRBJ2-7; 11 bases align to TRBD2. V shed 7 bases, J shed 0 bases, and the junction held 5 bases outside the gene matches. CDR3 length: 14 amino acids. Germline CDR1 and CDR2: SQVTM and ANQGSEA. CDR3: CSASGTSGSYEQYF. Written as DNA, the CDR3 is TGCAGCGCCTCTGGGACTAGCGGCTCCTACGAGCAGTACTTC.

This chain joins TRBV28 and TRBJ2-6; TRBD1 might be the D (6 bases). Deletions cut 10 bases from V and 0 bases from J, with 13 bases between. Germline V gene lookup returns CDR1 MDHEN and CDR2 SYDVKM. The CDR3 is 15 residues long. The CDR3 sequence: CAIRTAASGANVLTF. The DNA for the CDR3 is TGTGCCATTCGGACAGCGGCCTCTGGGGCCAACGTCCTGACTTTC.

The J gene is TRBJ2-1, the V gene TRBV7-9, with 8 bases lining up with TRBD2. The CDR3 sequence is 15 residues long. J was trimmed by 9 bases and V by 1 base; bases with no gene match: 8. CDR1 SEHNR and CDR2 FQNEAQ come from the germline V gene (reference sequence). DNA of the CDR3: TGTGCCAGCAGCTTAGAATCCGGGGGGGCCGGTGAGCAGTTCTTC. This encodes CASSLESGGAGEQFF.

The chain is built from TRBV7-2 and TRBJ2-7; D might be TRBD1 or TRBD2, each matching 5 bases. Between the trimmed V and J ends, which lost 2 bases and 6 bases, there was a span of 17 bases. Per germline, CDR1 SGHTA and CDR2 FQGNSA. The CDR3 runs 15 residues. The CDR3 DNA reads as TGTGCCAGCAGCTTAACCGGGACCTTATTCTCCGAGCAGTACTTC. Amino acid sequence: CASSLTGTLFSEQYF.

This chain links TRBV5-5 with TRBJ2-7; unclear D gene. With 2 bases removed from V and 4 bases from J, the gap between germline ends came to 7 bases. This CDR3 is 12 amino acids long. The germline CDR1 and CDR2 sequences are SGHKS and YYEKEE (reference sequence). In nucleotides, the CDR3 is TGTGCCAGCAGCTTTATAGGGTACGAGCAGTACTTC. Translating it yields CASSFIGYEQYF.

This chain connects TRBV9 to TRBJ2-1; perhaps TRBD1 as D (5 bases). Germline CDR1 reads SGDLS; CDR2 reads YYNGEE. Trimming took off 3 bases at V and 0 bases at J, with 10 bases between the two ends. This CDR3 comprises 15 residues. CDR3 nucleotide sequence: TGTGCCAGCAGCGCGACAGCGAGCTCCTACAATGAGCAGTTCTTC. Translation: CASSATASSYNEQFF.

The chain employs TRBV6-5 and TRBJ2-1; a possible D gene is TRBD2 (6 bases). This CDR3 comprises 15 residues. The germline V gene has CDR1 MNHEY and CDR2 SVGAGI. V lost 5 bases and J lost 6, with 17 bases in between. This chain's CDR3 is CASSPRLGQLNEQFF. In DNA, the CDR3 is TGTGCCAGCAGTCCCCGACTAGGTCAACTCAATGAGCAGTTCTTC.

The rearrangement joins TRBV3-1 (or the pseudogene TRBV3-2) to TRBJ1-5; D ambiguous. The V gene's germline CDR1 is LGHDT and CDR2 YNNKEL (reference sequence). V was trimmed by 0 bases and J by 5 bases, leaving 8 bases between them. CDR3 size: 14 residues. The CDR3 region has the DNA TGTGCCAGCAGCCAAGATGGGGTTTATCAGCCCCAGCATTTT. Translated, it gives CASSQDGVYQPQHF.

J is TRBJ1-6 and V is TRBV7-8, with 8 nucleotides matching TRBD1. V shed 6 bases and J 8 bases; nucleotides not matched to a gene: 9. Germline loops: CDR1 SGHVS, CDR2 FQNEAQ. CDR3 size: 15 residues. CDR3 protein: CASSLIGQGDSPLHF. In nucleotides, the CDR3 is TGTGCCAGCAGTCTAATCGGACAGGGTGATTCACCCCTCCACTTT.

This CDR3 is CASSVEVQGRSPLHF. As DNA, the CDR3 is TGTGCCAGCAGCGTAGAAGTACAGGGACGCTCACCCCTCCACTTT. J is TRBJ1-6 and V is TRBV9; tentative D call: TRBD1 (6 bases). V lost 0 bases, J lost 10 bases, and 14 bases lay in between. CDR1 SGDLS and CDR2 YYNGEE come from the germline V gene. CDR3 length: 15 residues.

V is TRBV2 and J is TRBJ1-4, with D uncertain. The CDR3 consists of 14 residues. Trimming stripped 7 bases from V and 7 bases from J, with 16 bases between. Looked up from germline, CDR1 is SNHLY and CDR2 is FYNNEI. The CDR3 is CASTDRQSIEKLFF. CDR3 DNA sequence: TGTGCCAGCACCGATCGGCAAAGTATTGAAAAACTGTTTTTT.

The chain joins TRBV11-2 to TRBJ2-1; the match to TRBD2 covers 10 bases. Looked up from germline, CDR1 is SGHAT and CDR2 is FQNNGV. CDR3 length: 16 residues. V shed 0 bases, J shed 10 bases, and the junction held 9 bases outside the gene matches. CDR3 sequence: CASSLDIAGGLGEQFF. Here the CDR3 DNA reads TGTGCCAGCAGCTTAGATATAGCGGGGGGCCTAGGGGAGCAGTTCTTC.

V usage is TRBV18 and J usage is TRBJ1-4; the match to TRBD1 covers 7 bases. CDR1 is KGHSH and CDR2 is LQKENI in the germline V gene. This CDR3 comprises 14 residues. V lost 6 bases and J lost 6; bases outside the gene matches: 7. The CDR3 protein is CASSPGGQHEKLFF. The CDR3 DNA reads TGTGCCAGCTCCCCTGGGGGACAGCATGAAAAACTGTTTTTT.

The chain recombines TRBV15 with TRBJ2-5; D remains ambiguous. CDR3 length: 14 amino acids. Between the trimmed V and J ends, which lost 0 bases and 5 bases, there was a span of 10 bases. Germline V lookup: CDR1 LNHNV, CDR2 YYDKDF (reference sequence). The CDR3 sequence is CATSRDPGPETQYF. The CDR3 DNA reads as TGTGCCACCAGCAGAGATCCCGGCCCCGAGACCCAGTACTTC.

In this sample, this clone turned up once. The CDR3 is CASSYGRGAKNIQYF. The CDR3 DNA reads as TGTGCCAGCAGTTACGGGAGGGGGGCCAAAAACATTCAGTACTTC. The chain carries TRBV6-5 and TRBJ2-4, with a weak D call TRBD2 (7 bases). Trimming removed 2 bases from V and 1 base from J, with 9 bases in between. The CDR3 sequence is 15 residues long. Germline CDR1 reads MNHEY; CDR2 reads SVGAGI.

This clone was counted between two and nine times. The chain recombines TRBV20-1 with TRBJ1-1; D gene unclear. This CDR3 spans 12 amino acids. Trimming removed 3 bases at V and 6 bases at J, with 11 bases between. The germline V gene encodes CDR1 DFQATT and CDR2 SNEGSKA (reference sequence). The CDR3 reads CSASGGQAEAFF. The CDR3, as DNA: TGCAGTGCTAGTGGTGGGCAGGCTGAAGCTTTCTTT.

The chain combines TRBV28 with TRBJ1-1; no clear D gene. With 2 bases removed from V and 0 bases from J, the gap between germline ends came to 4 bases. The CDR3 length is 13 residues. Germline CDR1 reads MDHEN; CDR2 reads SYDVKM. The CDR3 here is CASSLRLNTEAFF. The CDR3 DNA is TGTGCCAGCAGTTTAAGGCTGAACACTGAAGCTTTCTTT.

The J gene is TRBJ1-6, the V gene TRBV18; D not resolved. This CDR3 comprises 15 residues. Germline V gene data show CDR1 as KGHSH and CDR2 as LQKENI. V was shortened by 2 bases and J by 7 bases, with 12 bases between the two germline ends. CDR3 loop: CASSPSIRENSPLHF. The CDR3 nucleotides read TGTGCCAGCTCACCAAGTATCCGGGAGAATTCACCCCTCCACTTT.

The V call is TRBV7-3, the J call TRBJ2-3; 7 bases agree with TRBD1. Germline V gene sequence: CDR1 SGHTA, CDR2 FQGTGA. The CDR3 is 15 amino acids. V gave up 4 bases and J gave up 2 bases; unmatched junction bases: 6. CDR3 protein: CASSSWTGDTDTQYF. DNA of the CDR3: TGTGCCAGCAGCTCCTGGACAGGAGACACAGATACGCAGTATTTT. The complete variable domain, with remaining parts taken from reference TRBV7-3 and TRBJ2-3, reads GAGVSQTPSNKVTEKGKYVELRCDPISGHTALYWYRQSLGQGPEFLIYFQGTGAADDSGLPNDRFFAVRPEGSVSTLKIQRTERGDSAVYLCASSSWTGDTDTQYFGPGTRLTVL.

V is TRBV6-1 and J is TRBJ1-5; D unclear. CDR3 length: 11 amino acids. Germline values: CDR1 MNHNS, CDR2 SASEGT. Trimming took 2 bases from V and 9 from J, leaving 5 bases between them. CDR3 DNA sequence: TGTGCCAGCAGTGAAATGCGGCCCCAGCATTTT. Amino acid sequence: CASSEMRPQHF.

The V call is TRBV9, the J call TRBJ2-7, with 8 bases that match TRBD2. The germline gives CDR1 SGDLS, CDR2 YYNGEE. Trimming cost V 0 bases and J 2 bases; bases outside gene matches: 7. This CDR3 is built from 16 residues. CDR3 in amino acids: CASSVGGAGEAYEQYF. The CDR3 DNA reads TGTGCCAGCAGCGTAGGAGGAGCGGGAGAGGCCTACGAGCAGTACTTC.

The V and J genes are TRBV28 and TRBJ2-2; D is tentatively TRBD1 or TRBD2 (6 bases each). The CDR3 is 18 residues long. V lost 5 bases and J 0 bases, leaving 19 bases between the germline ends. Per the germline V gene, CDR1 is MDHEN and CDR2 is SYDVKM. In DNA, the CDR3 is TGTGCCAGCAGTCTCCCCCCCGGGGGACAAACGAACACCGGGGAGCTGTTTTTT. Amino acids: CASSLPPGGQTNTGELFF.

This sequence joins TRBV21-1 and TRBJ1-6. TRBV21-1 is a listed pseudogene. CDR3 length: 12 amino acids. DNA for the CDR3: TGTGCCCCGAGGGAGGGGGGCTCACCCCTCCACTTT. Its translation is CAPREGGSPLHF.

The genes are TRBV5-6 and TRBJ2-1; D unclear. V was clipped by 3 bases and J by 5 bases, with 18 bases between them. Germline CDR1 SGHDT, CDR2 YYEEEE. The CDR3 covers 16 residues. The CDR3 sequence: CASSSRARTINNEQFF. The CDR3 DNA reads TGTGCCAGCAGCTCTAGGGCCAGAACAATAAACAATGAGCAGTTCTTC.

V is TRBV4-3 and J is TRBJ1-2; D ambiguous. V lost 3 bases and J lost 9, with 20 bases in between. This CDR3 comprises 15 residues. CDR1 and CDR2 from the germline V gene are LGHNA and YSLEER. CDR3 nucleotides: TGCGCCAGCAGCCAGTCATGGAAACCTCTAGGGAGCTACACCTTC. As protein: CASSQSWKPLGSYTF.

The gene calls are TRBV5-8 and TRBJ1-1; TRBD1 matches at 7 bases. Germline V CDR1 and CDR2: SGHTS, YDEGEE. This CDR3 comprises 15 residues. V lost 4 bases to trimming and J lost 6 bases; unmatched junction nucleotides: 12. The CDR3 DNA is TGTGCCAGCAGCCTGCCCGCGACAGGGTTTGCTGAAGCTTTCTTT. It is translated as CASSLPATGFAEAFF.

The chain joins TRBV14 to TRBJ1-3; D is uncertain. The CDR3 is 12 amino acids. Germline V CDR1 and CDR2: SGHDN, FVKESK. The V gene lost 4 bases and the J gene lost 4 bases, with 5 bases spanning the gap. The CDR3 DNA reads TGTGCCAGCAGCCGCCTCGGAAACACCATATATTTT. Translation gives CASSRLGNTIYF. The entire variable domain, with the rest obtained from reference TRBV14 and TRBJ1-3, is as follows: EAGVTQFPSHSVIEKGQTVTLRCDPISGHDNLYWYRRVMGKEIKFLLHFVKESKQDESGMPNNRFLAERTGGTYSTLKVQPAELEDSGVYFCASSRLGNTIYFGEGSWLTVV.

This sequence joins TRBV15 and TRBJ2-7, with 8 bases lining up with TRBD1. The V gene's germline CDR1 is LNHNV and CDR2 YYDKDF (reference sequence). The CDR3 runs 14 residues. Trimming removed 3 bases from V and 3 bases from J; junction bases left unmatched: 4. In DNA form, the CDR3 reads TGTGCCACCAGCAGGCAGGGGGCTATCTACGAGCAGTACTTC. This gives the protein CATSRQGAIYEQYF.

The chain uses TRBV6-1 and TRBJ2-5, with TRBD1 as a possible D gene (5 bases). The CDR3 spans 15 residues. The germline V gene encodes CDR1 MNHNS and CDR2 SASEGT. The ends were cut back, 3 bases at V and 1 base at J, with 12 bases in the middle. DNA of the CDR3: TGTGCCAGCAGTGACAGGGTTCTAGGCCAAGAGACCCAGTACTTC. This sequence encodes CASSDRVLGQETQYF.

This clone was observed a few times. The chain uses TRBV28 and TRBJ2-2; no firm D call. The length of the CDR3 is 15 residues. Trimming stripped 3 bases from V and 6 bases from J, with 14 bases between. The germline V gene encodes CDR1 MDHEN and CDR2 SYDVKM. The CDR3 protein is CASSFFAWAAGELFF. The CDR3 nucleotides are TGTGCCAGCAGTTTTTTTGCCTGGGCGGCCGGGGAGCTGTTTTTT.